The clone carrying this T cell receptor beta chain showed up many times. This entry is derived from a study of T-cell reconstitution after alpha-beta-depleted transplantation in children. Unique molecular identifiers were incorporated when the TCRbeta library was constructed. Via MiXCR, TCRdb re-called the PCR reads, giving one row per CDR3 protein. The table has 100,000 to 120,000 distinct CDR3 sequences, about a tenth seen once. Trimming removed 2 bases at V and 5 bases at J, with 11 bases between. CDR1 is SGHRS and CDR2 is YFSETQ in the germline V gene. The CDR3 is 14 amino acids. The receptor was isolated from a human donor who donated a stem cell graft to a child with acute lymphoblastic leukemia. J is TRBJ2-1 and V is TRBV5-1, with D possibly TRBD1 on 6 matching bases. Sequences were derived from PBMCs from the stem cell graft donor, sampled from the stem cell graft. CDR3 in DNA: TGCGCCAGCAGCTTACAGGGAAGGGACAATGAGCAGTTCTTC. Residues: CASSLQGRDNEQFF.